This entry lists 15 T cell receptor beta chains sequenced from one sample in a study of T-cell memory formation after mild COVID-19. TCRdb used MiXCR to reprocess the 5' RACE reads, holding one entry per CDR3 protein. This table has a few hundred thousand distinct CDR3 sequences, around an eighth appearing once. Sample: PBMCs or a T cell subset sorted from them (not recorded which). These receptor sequences come from a man in his late teens or twenties who had mild COVID-19 (a few samples of this study predate the infection). Cell type and time point are not known.

The chain joins TRBV27 to TRBJ2-3; D is possibly TRBD2 (5 bases). V was clipped by 5 bases and J by 4 bases, with 13 bases between them. This CDR3 has 14 residues. The germline V gene encodes CDR1 MNHEY and CDR2 SMNVEV (reference sequence). CDR3 amino acids: CASSPRDGADTQYF. The CDR3 DNA reads TGTGCCAGCAGTCCGCGAGACGGGGCAGATACGCAGTATTTT.

The chain couples TRBV7-9 to TRBJ1-1; D is uncertain. V was clipped by 4 bases and J by 0 bases, with 12 bases between them. The CDR3 covers 15 residues. Germline CDR1 SEHNR, CDR2 FQNEAQ (reference sequence). CDR3 residues: CASSSSAPMNTEAFF. The CDR3 nucleotides are TGTGCCAGCAGCTCCTCGGCCCCAATGAACACTGAAGCTTTCTTT. Looking up the rest from reference TRBV7-9 and TRBJ1-1 gives the full variable domain: DTGVSQNPRHKITKRGQNVTFRCDPISEHNRLYWYRQTLGQGPEFLTYFQNEAQLEKSRLLSDRFSAERPKGSFSTLEIQRTEQGDSAMYLCASSSSAPMNTEAFFGQGTRLTVV.

The genes are TRBV27 and TRBJ1-1, with TRBD1 matching 9 bases. Per germline, CDR1 MNHEY and CDR2 SMNVEV (reference sequence). This CDR3 region has 15 residues. Unmatched junction bases numbered 10, after V lost 6 bases and J lost 5 bases. CDR3 DNA: TGTGCCAGCAGGGGCCCGGGACAGGGCGTAACTGAAGCTTTCTTT. Translating it yields CASRGPGQGVTEAFF.

This clonotype has only a few counts. The chain couples TRBV7-2 to TRBJ1-5; no clear D. Trimming pared 5 bases from V and 5 bases from J, leaving 16 bases between. The CDR3 has 15 residues. Germline V gene lookup returns CDR1 SGHTA and CDR2 FQGNSA. CDR3 sequence: CASSLEGGMYQPQHF. CDR3 nucleotide sequence: TGTGCCAGCAGCCTCGAGGGAGGGATGTATCAGCCCCAGCATTTT.

This clonotype has more than one count but fewer than ten. The rearrangement joins TRBV12-3 or TRBV12-4 to TRBJ2-7; no clear D gene. The CDR3 is 13 residues long. V was shortened by 5 bases and J by 6 bases, with 14 bases between the two germline ends. CDR3 nucleotide sequence: TGTGCCAGCAGTCCACACCCCCCGGGCGAGCAGTACTTC. Translating gives CASSPHPPGEQYF.

The V call is TRBV5-6, the J call TRBJ1-2; 9 bases line up with TRBD1. V lost 2 bases and J lost 7; bases outside the gene matches: 6. Per the germline V gene, CDR1 is SGHDT and CDR2 is YYEEEE. CDR3 length equals 14 residues. DNA for the CDR3: TGTGCCAGCAGCTTTACAGGGGGCCCTAGTGGCTACACCTTC. Translating it yields CASSFTGGPSGYTF. Variable domain in full (rest from reference TRBV5-6 and TRBJ1-2): DAGVTQSPTHLIKTRGQQVTLRCSPKSGHDTVSWYQQALGQGPQFIFQYYEEEERQRGNFPDRFSGHQFPNYSSELNVNALLLGDSALYLCASSFTGGPSGYTFGSGTRLTVV.

The chain couples TRBV7-8 to TRBJ1-3; D gene uncertain. The CDR3 length is 15 residues. Germline CDR1 is SGHVS and CDR2 is FQNEAQ. Trimming cost V 5 bases and J 3 bases, with 14 bases left between them. Written as DNA, the CDR3 is TGTGCCAGCAGCCCCCGGGCGTTGGATGGAAACACCATATATTTT. Residues: CASSPRALDGNTIYF.

The DNA for the CDR3 is TGTGCCAGTAGTACTCCGGGACAGGGTCCAGATACGCAGTATTTT. Translated: CASSTPGQGPDTQYF. V usage is TRBV19 and J usage is TRBJ2-3; TRBD1 aligns across 9 bases. The CDR3 covers 15 residues. The germline CDR1 and CDR2 sequences are LNHDA and SQIVND (reference sequence). After removal of 4 bases from V and 4 bases from J, the junction contained 6 bases not matched to a gene.

V and J are TRBV2 and TRBJ1-2; D might be TRBD1 (6 bases). Germline V gene sequence: CDR1 SNHLY, CDR2 FYNNEI. The CDR3 totals 16 residues. With 5 bases removed from V and 8 bases from J, the gap between germline ends came to 24 bases. The chain's CDR3 is CASSYHLRRGVSGYTF. The CDR3 nucleotides are TGTGCCAGCAGTTATCACCTCAGGAGGGGGGTGAGCGGCTACACCTTC.

This clonotype has only a few counts. V usage is TRBV20-1 and J usage is TRBJ1-1; D gene ambiguous. V lost 4 bases, J lost 1 base, and 16 bases lay in between. This CDR3 contains 15 residues. Germline-derived CDR1 and CDR2 are DFQATT and SNEGSKA (reference sequence). The CDR3 region has the DNA TGCAGTGCTATCCCTCCGTCGGTAGGGAACACTGAAGCTTTCTTT. Its translation is CSAIPPSVGNTEAFF.

This clonotype was seen a handful of times. The gene calls are TRBV7-2 and TRBJ2-3, with 11 nucleotides matching TRBD2. Germline V gene lookup returns CDR1 SGHTA and CDR2 FQGNSA. V gave up 5 bases and J gave up 5 bases; unmatched junction bases: 9. CDR3 length: 16 residues. This chain's CDR3 is CASSQGLAELLDTQYF. CDR3 in DNA: TGTGCCAGCAGCCAGGGACTAGCGGAACTATTAGATACGCAGTATTTT.

The chain uses TRBV5-5 and TRBJ2-3, with TRBD1 matching over 9 bases. V trimming: 3 bases; J trimming: 5 bases; junction bases outside the gene matches: 4. Germline V lookup: CDR1 SGHKS, CDR2 YYEKEE (reference sequence). The CDR3 has 14 residues. The CDR3 nucleotides are TGTGCCAGCAGCTCAACAGGGGGCCAAGATACGCAGTATTTT. This gives the protein CASSSTGGQDTQYF.

V and J are TRBV5-1 and TRBJ1-2, with D perhaps matching TRBD1 (5 bases). The length of the CDR3 is 14 residues. Trimming left V 0 bases short and J 4 bases short, with 10 bases between. Germline CDR1 SGHRS, CDR2 YFSETQ. CDR3 in amino acids: CASSLGDSPYGYTF. CDR3 in DNA: TGCGCCAGCAGCTTGGGTGACAGTCCCTATGGCTACACCTTC.

The rearrangement joins TRBV27 to TRBJ1-4; no reliable D call. The germline CDR1 and CDR2 sequences are MNHEY and SMNVEV (reference sequence). V lost 7 bases, J lost 8 bases, and 14 bases lay in between. The CDR3 runs 13 residues. CDR3 nucleotides: TGTGCCAGCATGAGGGCCACCGAGGAAAAACTGTTTTTT. Protein: CASMRATEEKLFF.

V gene TRBV12-3 or TRBV12-4 combines with J gene TRBJ2-1; 8 bases align to TRBD2. This CDR3 is built from 15 residues. J lost 8 bases, V lost 5 bases, and 11 bases had no gene match. CDR3 DNA sequence: TGTGCCAGCAGTGCCCTATGGCGGGGGGCTTATGAGCAGTTCTTC. Encoded protein: CASSALWRGAYEQFF.